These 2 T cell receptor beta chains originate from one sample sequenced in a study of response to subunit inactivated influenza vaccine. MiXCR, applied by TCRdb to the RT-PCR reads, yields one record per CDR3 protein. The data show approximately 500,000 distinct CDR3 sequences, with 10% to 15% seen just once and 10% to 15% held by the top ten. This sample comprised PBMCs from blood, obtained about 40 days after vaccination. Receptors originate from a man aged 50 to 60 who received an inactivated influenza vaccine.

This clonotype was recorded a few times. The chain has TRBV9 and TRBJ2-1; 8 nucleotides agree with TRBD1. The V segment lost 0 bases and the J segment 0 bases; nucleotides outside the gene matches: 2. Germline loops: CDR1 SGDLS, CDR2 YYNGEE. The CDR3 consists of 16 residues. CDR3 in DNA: TGTGCCAGCAGCGTAGGGACAGGGAGCTCCTACAATGAGCAGTTCTTC. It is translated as CASSVGTGSSYNEQFF.

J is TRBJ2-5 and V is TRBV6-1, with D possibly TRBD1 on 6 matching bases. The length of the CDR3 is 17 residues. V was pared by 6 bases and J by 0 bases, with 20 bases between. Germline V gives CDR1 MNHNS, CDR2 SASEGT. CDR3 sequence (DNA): TGTGCCAGCAGCTCCGACTACCCCGACAGGTACCAAGAGACCCAGTACTTC. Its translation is CASSSDYPDRYQETQYF.